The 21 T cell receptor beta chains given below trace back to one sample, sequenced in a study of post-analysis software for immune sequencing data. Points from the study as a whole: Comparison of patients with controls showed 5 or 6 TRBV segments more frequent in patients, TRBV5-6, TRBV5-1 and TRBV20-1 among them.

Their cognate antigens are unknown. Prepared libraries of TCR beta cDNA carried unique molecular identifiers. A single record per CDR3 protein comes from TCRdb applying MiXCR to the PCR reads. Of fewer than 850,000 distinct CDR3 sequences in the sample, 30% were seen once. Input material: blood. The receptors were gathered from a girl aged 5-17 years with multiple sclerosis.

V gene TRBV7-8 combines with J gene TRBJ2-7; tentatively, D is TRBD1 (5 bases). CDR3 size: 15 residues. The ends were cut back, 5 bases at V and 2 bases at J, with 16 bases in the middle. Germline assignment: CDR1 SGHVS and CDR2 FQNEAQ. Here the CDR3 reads CASSPLRAGTYEQYF. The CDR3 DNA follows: TGTGCCAGCAGCCCCCTTCGAGCAGGGACCTACGAGCAGTACTTC.

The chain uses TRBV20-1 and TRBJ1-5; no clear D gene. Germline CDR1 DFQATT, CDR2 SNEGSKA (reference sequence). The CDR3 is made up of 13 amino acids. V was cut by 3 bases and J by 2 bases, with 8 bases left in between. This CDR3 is CSASYSGNQPQHF. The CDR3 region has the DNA TGCAGTGCTAGTTACTCAGGCAATCAGCCCCAGCATTTT.

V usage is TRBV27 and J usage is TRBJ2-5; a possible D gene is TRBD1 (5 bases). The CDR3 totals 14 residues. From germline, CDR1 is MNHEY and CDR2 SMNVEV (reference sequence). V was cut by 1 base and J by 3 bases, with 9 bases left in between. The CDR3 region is CASSLWGREETQYF. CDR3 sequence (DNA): TGTGCCAGCAGTTTATGGGGCAGGGAAGAGACCCAGTACTTC.

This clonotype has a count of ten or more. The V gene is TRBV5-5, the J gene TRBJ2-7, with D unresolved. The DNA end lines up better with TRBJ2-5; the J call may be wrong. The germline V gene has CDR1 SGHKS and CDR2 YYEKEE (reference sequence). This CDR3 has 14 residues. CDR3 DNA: TGTGCCAGCAGCTTGGGCGGAACTGATGAGACCCAGTACTTC. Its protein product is CASSLGGTDETQYF.

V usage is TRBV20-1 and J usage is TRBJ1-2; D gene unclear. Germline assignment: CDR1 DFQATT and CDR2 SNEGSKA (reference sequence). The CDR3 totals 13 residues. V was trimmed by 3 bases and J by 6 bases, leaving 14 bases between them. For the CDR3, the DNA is TGCAGTGCTAGGCCTACCACGCCCGATGGCTACACCTTC. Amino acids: CSARPTTPDGYTF.

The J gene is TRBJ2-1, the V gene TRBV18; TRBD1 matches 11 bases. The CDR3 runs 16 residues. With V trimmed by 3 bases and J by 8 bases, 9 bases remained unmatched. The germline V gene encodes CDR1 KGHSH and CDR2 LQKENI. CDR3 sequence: CASSPSRTGGLYEQFF. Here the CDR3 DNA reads TGTGCCAGCTCACCCTCTAGGACAGGGGGCCTGTATGAGCAGTTCTTC.

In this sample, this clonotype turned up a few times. CDR3 DNA sequence: TGTGCCAGCAGCTCCAGACTAGGACAGGGAAGAGAGACCCAGTACTTC. It codes for CASSSRLGQGRETQYF. The rearrangement joins TRBV7-2 to TRBJ2-5; TRBD1 matches at 8 bases. This CDR3 contains 16 residues. Per the germline V gene, CDR1 is SGHTA and CDR2 is FQGNSA. Trimming took 4 bases from V and 4 from J; bases not matched to a gene: 11.

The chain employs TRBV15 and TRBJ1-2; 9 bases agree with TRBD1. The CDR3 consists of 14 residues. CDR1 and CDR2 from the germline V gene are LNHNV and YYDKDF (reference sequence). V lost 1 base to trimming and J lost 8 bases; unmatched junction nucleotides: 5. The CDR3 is CATSRGDREGGYTF. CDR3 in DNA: TGTGCCACCAGCAGAGGGGACAGGGAGGGCGGCTACACCTTC.

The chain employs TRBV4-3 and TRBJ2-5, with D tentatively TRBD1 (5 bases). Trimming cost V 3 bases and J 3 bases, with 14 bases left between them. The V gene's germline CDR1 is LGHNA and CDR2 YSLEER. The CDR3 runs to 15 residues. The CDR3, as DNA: TGCGCCAGCAGCCAGGGGCGTGAATGGGAAGAGACCCAGTACTTC. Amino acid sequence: CASSQGREWEETQYF.

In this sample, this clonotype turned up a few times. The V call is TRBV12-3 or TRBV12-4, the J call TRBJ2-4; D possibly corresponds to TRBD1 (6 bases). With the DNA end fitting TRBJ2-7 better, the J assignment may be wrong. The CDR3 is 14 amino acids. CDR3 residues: CASSLDSGAYEQYF. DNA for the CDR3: TGTGCCAGCAGTTTAGACTCAGGGGCCTACGAGCAGTACTTC.

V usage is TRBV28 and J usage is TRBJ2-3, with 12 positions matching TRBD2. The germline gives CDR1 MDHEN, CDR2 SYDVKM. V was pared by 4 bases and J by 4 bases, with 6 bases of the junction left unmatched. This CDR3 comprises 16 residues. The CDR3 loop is CASSSGLAGKPDTQYF. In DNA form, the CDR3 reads TGTGCCAGCAGTTCCGGACTAGCGGGAAAGCCAGATACGCAGTATTTT.

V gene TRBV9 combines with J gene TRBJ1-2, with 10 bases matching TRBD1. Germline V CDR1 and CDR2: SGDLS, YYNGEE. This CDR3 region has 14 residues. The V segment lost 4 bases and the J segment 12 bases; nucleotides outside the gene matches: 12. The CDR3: CASSIPGTGDPDTF. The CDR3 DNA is TGTGCCAGCAGCATACCCGGGACAGGGGACCCAGACACCTTC.

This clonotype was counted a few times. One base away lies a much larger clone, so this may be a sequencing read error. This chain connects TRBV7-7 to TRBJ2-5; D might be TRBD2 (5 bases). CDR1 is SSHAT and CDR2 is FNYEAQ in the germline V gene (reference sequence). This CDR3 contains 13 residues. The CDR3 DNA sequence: TGTGCTAGCAGCTCGCGGGCTCGAGAGACCCAGTACTTC. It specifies CASSSRARETQYF.

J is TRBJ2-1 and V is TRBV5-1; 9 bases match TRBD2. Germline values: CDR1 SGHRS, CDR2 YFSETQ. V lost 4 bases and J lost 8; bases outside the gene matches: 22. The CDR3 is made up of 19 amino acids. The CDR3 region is CASSPPQDIAGVGCDEQFF. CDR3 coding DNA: TGCGCCAGCAGCCCCCCCCAAGATATAGCGGGAGTAGGTTGTGATGAGCAGTTCTTC. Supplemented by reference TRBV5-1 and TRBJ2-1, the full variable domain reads KAGVTQTPRYLIKTRGQQVTLSCSPISGHRSVSWYQQTPGQGLQFLFEYFSETQRNKGNFPGRFSGRQFSNSRSEMNVSTLELGDSALYLCASSPPQDIAGVGCDEQFFGPGTRLTVL.

CDR3 region: CATSPLGRISNQPQHF. The CDR3 coding sequence is TGTGCCACCAGTCCCCTGGGCAGGATTAGCAATCAGCCCCAGCATTTT. The chain uses TRBV15 and TRBJ1-5; D is unresolved. Trimming left V 6 bases short and J 0 bases short, with 15 bases between. The germline V gene has CDR1 LNHNV and CDR2 YYDKDF (reference sequence). CDR3 length equals 16 residues.

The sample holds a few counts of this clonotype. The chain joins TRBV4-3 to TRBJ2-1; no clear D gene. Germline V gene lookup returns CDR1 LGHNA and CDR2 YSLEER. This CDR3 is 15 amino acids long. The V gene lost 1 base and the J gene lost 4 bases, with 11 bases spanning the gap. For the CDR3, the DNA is TGCGCCAGCAGCCAAGTCCCAGGTTCTTACAATGAGCAGTTCTTC. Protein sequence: CASSQVPGSYNEQFF.

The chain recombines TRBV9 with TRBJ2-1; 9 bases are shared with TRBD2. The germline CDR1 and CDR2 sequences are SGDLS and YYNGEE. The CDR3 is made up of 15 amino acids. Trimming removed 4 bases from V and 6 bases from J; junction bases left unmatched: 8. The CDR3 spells CASSMRLADGNEQFF. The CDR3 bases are TGTGCCAGCAGCATGCGACTAGCGGACGGCAATGAGCAGTTCTTC.

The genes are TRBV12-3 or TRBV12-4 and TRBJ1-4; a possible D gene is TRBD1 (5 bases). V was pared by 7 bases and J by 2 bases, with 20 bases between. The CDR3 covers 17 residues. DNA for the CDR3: TGTGCCAGCACCTTAGGGACCCTGCTAGGTACTAATGAAAAACTGTTTTTT. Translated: CASTLGTLLGTNEKLFF.

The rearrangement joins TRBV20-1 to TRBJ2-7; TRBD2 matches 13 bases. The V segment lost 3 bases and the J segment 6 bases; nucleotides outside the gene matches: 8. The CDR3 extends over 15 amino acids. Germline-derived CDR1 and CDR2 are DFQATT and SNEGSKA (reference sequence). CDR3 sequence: CSASRGLAGPFEQYF. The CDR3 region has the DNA TGCAGTGCTAGTCGGGGACTAGCGGGACCTTTCGAGCAGTACTTC.

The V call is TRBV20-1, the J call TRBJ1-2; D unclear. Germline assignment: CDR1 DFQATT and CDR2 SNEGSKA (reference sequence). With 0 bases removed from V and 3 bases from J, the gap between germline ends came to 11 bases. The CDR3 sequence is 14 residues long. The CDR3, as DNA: TGCAGTGCTAGAGATCACGAGGGTTACTATGGCTACACCTTC. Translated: CSARDHEGYYGYTF.

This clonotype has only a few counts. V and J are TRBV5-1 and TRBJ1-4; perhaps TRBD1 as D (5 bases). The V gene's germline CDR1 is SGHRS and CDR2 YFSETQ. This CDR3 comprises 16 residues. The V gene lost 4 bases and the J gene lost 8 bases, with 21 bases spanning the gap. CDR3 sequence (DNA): TGCGCCAGCAGCCTACAAGGCGGCAGGGCAATGGAAAAACTGTTTTTT. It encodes CASSLQGGRAMEKLFF.